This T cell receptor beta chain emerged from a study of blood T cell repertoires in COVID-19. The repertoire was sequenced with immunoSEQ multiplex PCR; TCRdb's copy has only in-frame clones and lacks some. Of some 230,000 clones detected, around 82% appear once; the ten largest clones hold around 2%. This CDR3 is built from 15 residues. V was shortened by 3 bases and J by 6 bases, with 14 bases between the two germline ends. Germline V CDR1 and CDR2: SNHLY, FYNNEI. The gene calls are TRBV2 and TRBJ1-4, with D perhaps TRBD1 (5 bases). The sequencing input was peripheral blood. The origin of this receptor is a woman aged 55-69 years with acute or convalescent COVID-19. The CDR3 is CASSEVARVYEKLFF. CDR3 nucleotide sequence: TGTGCCAGCAGTGAGGTCGCCAGGGTTTATGAAAAACTGTTTTTT.